Included here is one T cell receptor beta chain sequence, with context. Per the study methods: Amplification from reference gene primers served as the basis for estimated nucleated cell counts. This table comes from immunoSEQ multiplex PCR, and its TCRdb copy is limited to in-frame clones, with some not included. V and J calls and clone size are given by that table; D and trimming were obtained from the DNA. Among about 58,000 clones listed, approximately 90% were seen once. The data were obtained in a study of blood T cell repertoires in COVID-19. This CDR3 has 13 amino acids. Between the trimmed V and J ends, which lost 7 bases and 0 bases, there was a span of 10 bases. CDR1 and CDR2 (germline): SEHNR, FQNEAQ (reference sequence).

Sequenced sample: peripheral blood. The TCR originated in a woman in her 70s with active COVID-19. The chain employs TRBV7-9 and TRBJ2-7, with a possible D match to TRBD2 (6 bases). The CDR3 loop reads CASMEGSSYEQYF. The CDR3 DNA reads as TGTGCCAGCATGGAGGGCAGCTCCTACGAGCAGTACTTC.